Listed here are 23 T cell receptor beta chains from one sample, sequenced in a study of human T cells and chemical hapten exposure. Stated time point: healthy volunteer bleed at 2 weeks. It was unfractionated whole blood from which total RNA was extracted. A single record per CDR3 protein comes from TCRdb applying MiXCR to the RACE reads. In the table there are around 130,000 distinct CDR3 sequences, about 8.2% of which are singletons. Sequenced input: whole blood. The source is a male donor in good health. Some clones in this sample may be carry-over from other donors' samples.

This chain connects TRBV6-1 to TRBJ2-2; tentatively, D is TRBD2 (6 bases). The CDR3 consists of 12 residues. Trimming cost V 7 bases and J 7 bases, with 10 bases left between them. Germline loops: CDR1 MNHNS, CDR2 SASEGT. The CDR3 protein is CASKDGGGELFF. The CDR3 bases are TGTGCCAGCAAGGACGGGGGCGGGGAGCTGTTTTTT.

With respect to this clonotype: The CDR3 ends on some other residue instead of the conserved phenylalanine or tryptophan, so this is likely a read error. This chain links TRBV4-3 with TRBJ1-3, with a tentative D call TRBD1 (6 bases). V shed 1 base and J shed 3 bases, with 10 bases lying between them. Germline CDR1 is LGHNA and CDR2 is YSLEER. The CDR3 runs 15 residues. This chain's CDR3 is CASSQAQGVGNTIYL. The CDR3 DNA reads TGCGCCAGCAGCCAAGCACAGGGAGTTGGAAACACCATATATCTT.

The chain combines TRBV5-6 with TRBJ2-3; a possible D gene is TRBD1 (6 bases). Germline CDR1 SGHDT, CDR2 YYEEEE. This CDR3 is built from 13 residues. V lost 0 bases and J lost 6, with 8 bases in between. CDR3 coding DNA: TGTGCCAGCAGCTTGGACAGGGTTGATACGCAGTATTTT. It codes for CASSLDRVDTQYF.

The chain couples TRBV20-1 to TRBJ2-7; maybe TRBD2 (7 bases). Germline lookup yields CDR1 DFQATT and CDR2 SNEGSKA (reference sequence). This CDR3 spans 13 amino acids. Trimming pared 7 bases from V and 6 bases from J, leaving 19 bases between. The CDR3 DNA is TGCAGTGGCGTAGAGGGGGGGCTTGGCGAGCAGTACTTC. This codes for CSGVEGGLGEQYF.

This clonotype was seen at least ten times. This sequence joins TRBV6-5 and TRBJ1-4; 7 nucleotides match TRBD1. Trimming took 7 bases from V and 0 from J; bases not matched to a gene: 2. Per germline, CDR1 MNHEY and CDR2 SVGAGI. This CDR3 region has 14 residues. CDR3 nucleotides: TGTGCCAGCAACACAGGGGCAACTAATGAAAAACTGTTTTTT. It translates to CASNTGATNEKLFF.

The chain is built from TRBV12-3 or TRBV12-4 and TRBJ1-1; the match to TRBD1 covers 7 bases. V lost 3 bases to trimming and J lost 1 base; unmatched junction nucleotides: 17. The CDR3 has 19 amino acids. CDR3: CASSLTQRTGQAENTEAFF. The CDR3 DNA sequence: TGTGCCAGCAGTTTGACCCAACGTACTGGACAGGCGGAGAACACTGAAGCTTTCTTT.

This clonotype has only a few counts. The gene calls are TRBV3-1 and TRBJ2-3; no definite D call. Trimming took 3 bases from V and 1 from J, leaving 11 bases between them. In germline, CDR1 is LGHDT, CDR2 YNNKEL (reference sequence). The CDR3 is 15 residues long. CDR3 sequence reads: CASSQADSRTDTQYF. The CDR3, as DNA: TGTGCCAGCAGCCAGGCGGATAGCCGCACAGATACGCAGTATTTT.

This clonotype has a handful of counts. The rearrangement joins TRBV12-3 or TRBV12-4 to TRBJ2-3; either TRBD1 or TRBD2 may supply D (5 bases each). The CDR3 sequence is 13 residues long. The germline V and J ends were trimmed by 6 bases and 1 base, with 8 bases remaining between them. CDR3 region: CASSRDGTDTQYF. The CDR3 DNA sequence: TGTGCCAGCAGCAGGGACGGCACAGATACGCAGTATTTT.

J is TRBJ2-7 and V is TRBV5-1; TRBD2 might be the D (5 bases). With 5 bases removed from V and 1 base from J, the gap between germline ends came to 13 bases. Per germline, CDR1 SGHRS and CDR2 YFSETQ. The CDR3 contains 14 residues. The CDR3 region is CASRTDPGSYEQYF. DNA for the CDR3: TGCGCCAGCAGAACGGACCCGGGATCCTACGAGCAGTACTTC. Full variable domain (remainder filled in from reference TRBV5-1 and TRBJ2-7): KAGVTQTPRYLIKTRGQQVTLSCSPISGHRSVSWYQQTPGQGLQFLFEYFSETQRNKGNFPGRFSGRQFSNSRSEMNVSTLELGDSALYLCASRTDPGSYEQYFGPGTRLTVT.

V usage is TRBV29-1 and J usage is TRBJ2-7, with 10 bases lining up with TRBD1. Germline assignment: CDR1 SQVTM and CDR2 ANQGSEA. The CDR3 covers 15 residues. The V gene end was trimmed by 4 bases and the J gene end by 3 bases; junction bases not matched to a gene: 9. The CDR3 loop is CSVVVRDRGGYEQYF. The CDR3 DNA reads TGCAGCGTTGTGGTCCGGGACAGGGGAGGCTACGAGCAGTACTTC.

This clonotype has more than one count but fewer than ten. The rearrangement uses TRBV6-5 and TRBJ1-1; 8 positions agree with TRBD1. The CDR3 runs to 15 residues. The V and J ends lost 6 bases and 4 bases, in that order; junction bases with no gene match: 10. Germline CDR1 MNHEY, CDR2 SVGAGI. CDR3 region: CASRAIRTGLTEAFF. In nucleotides, the CDR3 is TGTGCCAGCAGGGCGATTAGGACAGGGCTCACTGAAGCTTTCTTT.

This clonotype was observed a few times. The chain uses TRBV9 and TRBJ2-4; D is possibly TRBD1 (6 bases). Germline loops: CDR1 SGDLS, CDR2 YYNGEE. Trimming pared 2 bases from V and 2 bases from J, leaving 29 bases between. There are 21 residues in the CDR3. The chain's CDR3 is CASSVPKMWGPSRATKNIQYF. CDR3 bases: TGTGCCAGCAGCGTCCCCAAGATGTGGGGGCCCTCCCGCGCGACCAAAAACATTCAGTACTTC.

This clonotype has only a few counts. This chain joins TRBV27 and TRBJ1-6; D unclear. Germline values: CDR1 MNHEY, CDR2 SMNVEV (reference sequence). V lost 2 bases, J lost 0 bases, and 8 bases lay in between. The CDR3 sequence is 16 residues long. The CDR3 DNA follows: TGTGCCAGCAGTTTAAACACCCGCTCCTATAATTCACCCCTCCACTTT. Its protein product is CASSLNTRSYNSPLHF.

In this sample, this clonotype turned up a few times. The chain employs TRBV6-6 and TRBJ1-3; TRBD1 matches at 8 bases. CDR3 size: 14 residues. J lost 3 bases, V lost 7 bases, and 5 bases had no gene match. Germline V gene data show CDR1 as MNHNY and CDR2 as SVGAGI (reference sequence). CDR3 loop: CASIHRGDGNTIYF. For the CDR3, the DNA is TGTGCCAGCATCCACAGGGGGGATGGAAACACCATATATTTT.

V and J are TRBV5-4 and TRBJ2-2; 8 bases are a match to TRBD2. The CDR3 consists of 14 residues. Germline CDR1 and CDR2: SGHNT and YYREEE (reference sequence). V trimming: 4 bases; J trimming: 9 bases; junction bases outside the gene matches: 8. Here the CDR3 DNA reads TGTGCCAGCAGCGGCGGGGGGACCTCAAGGGAGCTGTTTTTT. Amino acid sequence: CASSGGGTSRELFF.

This clonotype was seen only a few times. V and J are TRBV14 and TRBJ2-1, with TRBD2 matching over 8 bases. Per the germline V gene, CDR1 is SGHDN and CDR2 is FVKESK. J gave up 7 bases and V 4 bases, and 6 bases lay outside the gene matches. The CDR3 has 14 residues. Here the CDR3 reads CASSPIAGSNEQFF. CDR3 nucleotide sequence: TGTGCCAGCAGCCCGATAGCGGGAAGTAATGAGCAGTTCTTC.

V and J are TRBV9 and TRBJ2-3; D ambiguous. Germline V lookup: CDR1 SGDLS, CDR2 YYNGEE. The CDR3 has 17 residues. V lost 2 bases, J lost 2 bases, and 18 bases lay in between. The CDR3 here is CASSVGPVIAYTDTQYF. The CDR3 nucleotides are TGTGCCAGCAGCGTTGGGCCGGTGATCGCTTACACAGATACGCAGTATTTT.

This clonotype was seen ten or more times. The rearrangement links TRBV29-1 to TRBJ2-1; no clear D gene. Germline V gene lookup returns CDR1 SQVTM and CDR2 ANQGSEA. This CDR3 comprises 15 residues. Trimming removed 1 base from V and 0 bases from J, with 10 bases in between. Here the CDR3 DNA reads TGCAGCGTTGAAGGGTACCCTAGCTCCTACAATGAGCAGTTCTTC. Amino acid sequence: CSVEGYPSSYNEQFF.

V gene TRBV7-2 combines with J gene TRBJ1-3; D uncertain. Germline loops: CDR1 SGHTA, CDR2 FQGNSA. Between the trimmed V and J ends, which lost 0 bases and 0 bases, there was a span of 12 bases. This CDR3 comprises 17 residues. The CDR3 nucleotides are TGTGCCAGCAGCTTAGCCCCAGCTCTTAGCTCTGGAAACACCATATATTTT. Translated: CASSLAPALSSGNTIYF.

The CDR3 DNA follows: TGTGCCAGCAGCTTGGCCAGCGGGGGGTACACAGATACGCAGTATTTT. This encodes CASSLASGGYTDTQYF. The rearrangement joins TRBV5-4 to TRBJ2-3, with 9 bases that match TRBD2. Trimming at V came to 0 bases and at J to 2 bases, leaving 4 bases not matched to a gene. The CDR3 contains 16 residues. Germline CDR1 reads SGHNT; CDR2 reads YYREEE (reference sequence).

This clonotype was recorded a few times. V gene TRBV6-1 combines with J gene TRBJ1-2; D perhaps matches TRBD1 (5 bases). Trimming took 0 bases from V and 3 from J, leaving 11 bases between them. Germline loops: CDR1 MNHNS, CDR2 SASEGT. The length of the CDR3 is 15 residues. The CDR3 DNA follows: TGTGCCAGCAGTGAAGCGGGGCAGACGTACTATGGCTACACCTTC. Its translation: CASSEAGQTYYGYTF.

The V and J genes are TRBV11-2 and TRBJ2-7; D is possibly TRBD1 (5 bases). V gave up 3 bases and J gave up 6 bases, with 18 bases separating them. This CDR3 is built from 15 residues. Per germline, CDR1 SGHAT and CDR2 FQNNGV. This CDR3 is CASSFAGWLRSEQYF. CDR3 in DNA: TGTGCCAGCAGCTTTGCAGGGTGGTTACGGAGCGAGCAGTACTTC.

Ten or more counts support this clonotype. V gene TRBV6-5 combines with J gene TRBJ2-3, with 8 bases that match TRBD1. Germline values: CDR1 MNHEY, CDR2 SVGAGI. Trimming took 0 bases from V and 2 from J; bases not matched to a gene: 4. The CDR3 is 16 amino acids. The CDR3 bases are TGTGCCAGCAGTTACTCGGACAGGGTGACCACAGATACGCAGTATTTT. It encodes CASSYSDRVTTDTQYF.